The 8 T cell receptor beta chains below were found in one sample sequenced in a study. Treg sorting used a CD4+CD25+CD127-/low gate. Amplification of TRBV12-4/TRBJ1-2 clonotypes used adaptor-ligated barcode primers. MiXCR was run by TCRdb on the multiplex PCR reads, yielding one entry per CDR3 protein. This sample yields roughly 650 distinct CDR3 sequences, of which roughly 3.5% are seen a single time; 30% to 40% belongs to the top ten. The sample consisted of Tregs sorted from blood. The receptors stem from a female donor with breast cancer.

This clonotype is classed as large. The chain is built from TRBV12-3 or TRBV12-4 and TRBJ1-2; D is possibly TRBD1 (5 bases). V shed 6 bases and J shed 5 bases, with 16 bases lying between them. This CDR3 comprises 14 residues. The CDR3 DNA follows: TGTGCCAGCAGCGGGACGCAGCTCCGTTATGGCTACACCTTC. It codes for CASSGTQLRYGYTF.

This clonotype is labeled as medium-sized. This chain uses TRBV12-3 or TRBV12-4 with TRBJ1-2, with TRBD1 matching 7 bases. V was pared by 6 bases and J by 2 bases, with 12 bases of the junction left unmatched. This CDR3 is built from 16 residues. The CDR3 DNA sequence: TGTGCCAGCAGCCTTAGGCGGGACAGTCTGAACTATGGCTACACCTTC. Encoded protein: CASSLRRDSLNYGYTF.

In its sample, this clonotype is medium-sized. V is TRBV12-3 or TRBV12-4 and J is TRBJ1-2; D not certain. V lost 7 bases to trimming and J lost 0 bases, with 12 bases between them. This CDR3 is built from 14 residues. The CDR3 sequence is CASTVDGTNYGYTF. The CDR3 region has the DNA TGTGCCAGCACTGTGGACGGTACTAACTATGGCTACACCTTC.

This clonotype counts as medium-sized. The chain links TRBV12-3 or TRBV12-4 to TRBJ1-2; 9 positions agree with TRBD1. With V trimmed by 5 bases and J by 2 bases, 3 bases remained unmatched. The CDR3 consists of 14 residues. CDR3 in DNA: TGTGCCAGCAGTAGAGGACAGGGGAACTATGGCTACACCTTC. It codes for CASSRGQGNYGYTF.

By sample fraction, this clonotype is large. The chain links TRBV12-3 or TRBV12-4 to TRBJ1-2; D gene unclear. Trimming cost V 2 bases and J 6 bases, with 10 bases left between them. This CDR3 has 13 amino acids. Here the CDR3 reads CASSLWVEDGYTF. The CDR3 nucleotides read TGTGCCAGCAGTTTATGGGTTGAGGATGGCTACACCTTC.

This clonotype is judged medium-sized. V is TRBV12-3 or TRBV12-4 and J is TRBJ1-2; D call uncertain. This CDR3 comprises 14 residues. V was trimmed by 5 bases and J by 4 bases, leaving 14 bases between them. In nucleotides, the CDR3 is TGTGCCAGCAGTCCTGGCGGGGAAGGCTATGGCTACACCTTC. It yields the protein CASSPGGEGYGYTF.

Sample share makes this clonotype medium-sized. This chain connects TRBV12-3 or TRBV12-4 to TRBJ1-2; a possible D gene is TRBD1 (5 bases). The CDR3 totals 12 residues. V was shortened by 6 bases and J by 7 bases, with 12 bases between the two germline ends. The CDR3 region is CASSLRVGGYTF. The CDR3 DNA follows: TGTGCCAGCAGCCTCAGGGTGGGTGGCTACACCTTC.

This clonotype is labeled medium-sized. The rearrangement joins TRBV12-3 or TRBV12-4 to TRBJ1-2, with D unresolved. CDR3 length: 11 amino acids. V dropped 8 bases and J dropped 5 bases, with 9 bases sitting between them. Written as DNA, the CDR3 is TGTGCCAGCGCGGGGTTTTATGGCTACACCTTC. Protein: CASAGFYGYTF.